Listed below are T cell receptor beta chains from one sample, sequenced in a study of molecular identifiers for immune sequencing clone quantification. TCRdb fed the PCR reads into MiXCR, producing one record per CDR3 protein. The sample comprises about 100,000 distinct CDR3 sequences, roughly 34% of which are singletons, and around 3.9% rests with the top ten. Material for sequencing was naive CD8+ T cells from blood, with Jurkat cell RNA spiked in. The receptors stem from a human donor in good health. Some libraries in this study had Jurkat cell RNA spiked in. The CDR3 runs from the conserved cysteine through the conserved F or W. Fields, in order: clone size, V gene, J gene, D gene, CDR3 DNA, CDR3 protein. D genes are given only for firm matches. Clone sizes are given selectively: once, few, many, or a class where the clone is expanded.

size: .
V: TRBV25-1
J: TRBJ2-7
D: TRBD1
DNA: TGTGCCAGCAGTGAGTTGCCAGGGGGCCCGGTTTGGGAGCTGTACTTC
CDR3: CASSELPGGPVWELYF

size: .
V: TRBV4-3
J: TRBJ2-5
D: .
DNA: TGCGCCAGCAGCCAAGATTGGCGATTACCGCACCAAGAGACCCAGTACTTC
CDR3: CASSQDWRLPHQETQYF

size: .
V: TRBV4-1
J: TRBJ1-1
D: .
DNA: TGCGCCAGCAGCCCCTTCGATATTGGGTACACTGAAGCTTTCTTT
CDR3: CASSPFDIGYTEAFF

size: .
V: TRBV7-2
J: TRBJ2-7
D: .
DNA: TGTGCCAGCAGCTTAGGTTATAGGGGCCCCCGGGGGGAGCAGTACTTC
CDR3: CASSLGYRGPRGEQYF

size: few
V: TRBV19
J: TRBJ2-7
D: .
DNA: TGTGCCAGTAGTATTCCGGACGGGTACTACGAGCAGTACTTC
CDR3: CASSIPDGYYEQYF

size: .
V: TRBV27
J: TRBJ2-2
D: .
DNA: TGTGCCAGCAGTTCCGAGCGCCCCGGGGAGCTGTTTTTT
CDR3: CASSSERPGELFF

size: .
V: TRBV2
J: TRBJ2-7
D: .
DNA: TGTGCCTGCAGTGAATGGGGGGAGCTAGGGGAGCAGTACTTC
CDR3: CACSEWGELGEQYF

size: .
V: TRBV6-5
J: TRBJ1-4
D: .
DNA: TGTGCCAGCAGTTACTCGACCAACGGCCGGGAAAAACTGTTTTTT
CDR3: CASSYSTNGREKLFF

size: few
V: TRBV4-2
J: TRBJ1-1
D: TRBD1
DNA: TGTGCCAGTGGGACAGGTGGCTGGGCTGGAGCTTTCTTT
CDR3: CASGTGGWAGAFF

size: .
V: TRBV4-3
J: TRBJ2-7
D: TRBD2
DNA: TGCGCCAGCAGCCTCCTGGCGCGGGAGGGTTACGAGCAGTACTTC
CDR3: CASSLLAREGYEQYF

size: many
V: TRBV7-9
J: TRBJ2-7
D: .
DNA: TGTGCCAGCAGCCCTGGGTGGGACGAGCAGTACTTC
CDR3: CASSPGWDEQYF

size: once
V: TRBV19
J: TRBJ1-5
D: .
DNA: TGTGCCAGTAGGTGGTTGGGAGGGGGCAATCAGCCCCAGCATTTT
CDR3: CASRWLGGGNQPQHF

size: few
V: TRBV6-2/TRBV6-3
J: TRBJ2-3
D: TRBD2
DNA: TGTGCCAGCAGTTACTCCTATAGCGGGGCAGCAGATGCGCAGTATTTT
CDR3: CASSYSYSGAADAQYF

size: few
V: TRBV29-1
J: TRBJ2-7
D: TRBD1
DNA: TGCAGCGTGGAAGACAGGGGTTTTGACGAGCAGTACTTC
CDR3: CSVEDRGFDEQYF